This T cell receptor (beta chain) came from a study of identical twins. A word on this clonotype: Its specificity is unknown.

CDR3 length: 12 amino acids. Germline V gene data show CDR1 as SQVTM and CDR2 as ANQGSEA. TCRdb recomputed calls from the 5' RACE reads with MiXCR, one row per CDR3 protein. The sample shows approximately 680,000 distinct CDR3 sequences, roughly 6.6% of them seen only once. Study-level findings and limits: The abundant beta clonotypes from cord blood had fewer insertions, and memory repertoires had none of this.

This sample also belongs to another study, concerning yellow fever vaccine responses in identical twins. That source adds: Reportedly, twins' vaccine T cell responses looked partly convergent and partly personalized.

The chain couples TRBV29-1 to TRBJ1-1, with D unresolved. This receptor was obtained from a woman younger than 35 in good health. The specimen sequenced was PBMCs. DNA for the CDR3: TGCACCGCAGGACTGCTGAACACTGAAGCTTTCTTT. This translates into CTAGLLNTEAFF.